This is a list of T cell receptor beta chains from one sample in a study of response to subunit inactivated influenza vaccine. Using its own MiXCR run on the RT-PCR reads, TCRdb lists one record per CDR3 protein. Of about 500,000 distinct CDR3 sequences detected, 15% to 20% appear once; the ten largest clones hold 3%. The sequenced sample was CD4+ T cells sorted from PBMCs, obtained less than 25 months after vaccination. These receptors all come from a man aged 45 to 70 who received an inactivated influenza vaccine. Both conserved end residues are part of each CDR3. Each record gives: clone size, V gene, D gene, J gene, CDR3 protein, CDR3 DNA. The D gene is left open where the match is weak. A row's size may be missing; if present it is once, few, many or a size class.

>NA|TRBV4-2|TRBD1|TRBJ1-3
CASSRGQGRSGNTIYF
TGTGCCAGCAGCCGGGGACAGGGACGTTCTGGAAACACCATATATTTT
>many|TRBV5-1|NA|TRBJ2-3
CASSLLSFPTDTQYF
TGCGCCAGCAGCTTGCTGAGTTTCCCCACAGATACGCAGTATTTT
>NA|TRBV20-1|TRBD2|TRBJ2-7
CSARVTSGNVARYEQYF
TGCAGTGCTAGAGTGACTAGCGGGAACGTCGCCCGCTACGAGCAGTACTTC
>few|TRBV3-1|NA|TRBJ1-1
CASSQGGRVVNTEAFF
TGTGCCAGCAGCCAAGGGGGCAGGGTCGTGAACACTGAAGCTTTCTTT
>few|TRBV6-1|NA|TRBJ1-2
CASSEGRGSNYGYTF
TGTGCCAGCAGTGAAGGGCGCGGATCTAACTATGGCTACACCTTC
>NA|TRBV12-3/TRBV12-4|NA|TRBJ1-3
CASSSTPDPGNTIYF
TGTGCCAGCAGTTCGACCCCGGACCCTGGAAACACCATATATTTT
>NA|TRBV29-1|TRBD1|TRBJ1-1
CSANRGIQGETEAFF
TGCAGCGCAAACAGGGGGATCCAGGGGGAGACTGAAGCTTTCTTT
>once|TRBV29-1|NA|TRBJ2-7
CSASRGADEQYF
TGCAGCGCCTCAAGGGGGGCTGACGAGCAGTACTTC
>NA|TRBV3-1|NA|TRBJ1-2
CASGAGNNYGYTF
TGTGCCAGCGGGGCAGGAAATAACTATGGCTACACCTTC
>few|TRBV10-1|TRBD2|TRBJ2-1
CASSEAGLAGYNEQFF
TGCGCCAGCAGTGAGGCGGGACTAGCGGGGTACAATGAGCAGTTCTTC
>NA|TRBV30|NA|TRBJ1-2
CAWGGGLGGYTF
TGTGCCTGGGGCGGGGGTTTGGGTGGCTACACCTTC
>NA|TRBV4-2|NA|TRBJ2-7
CASSQEGAQNGEQYF
TGTGCCAGCAGCCAAGAGGGGGCGCAGAATGGCGAGCAGTACTTC
>NA|TRBV3-1|NA|TRBJ1-1
CASSQGEGLAEAFF
TGTGCCAGCAGCCAAGGCGAAGGGCTCGCTGAAGCTTTCTTT
>NA|TRBV7-9|NA|TRBJ2-1
CASSLLAGVANEQFF
TGTGCCAGCAGCCTGCTAGCTGGAGTGGCCAATGAGCAGTTCTTC
>few|TRBV7-9|NA|TRBJ2-5
CASSLADRSETQYF
TGTGCCAGCAGCTTAGCTGACAGGTCGGAGACCCAGTACTTC
>few|TRBV12-3/TRBV12-4|NA|TRBJ1-2
CASRPGGLPWSYTF
TGTGCCAGCAGACCGGGGGGACTGCCTTGGAGCTACACCTTC
>NA|TRBV12-3/TRBV12-4|TRBD2|TRBJ2-1
CASGGTSGGYNEQFF
TGTGCCAGCGGGGGGACTAGCGGGGGTTACAATGAGCAGTTCTTC
>NA|TRBV29-1|NA|TRBJ1-4
CSAGPSGEKLFF
TGCAGCGCGGGACCTTCGGGGGAAAAACTGTTTTTT